This T cell receptor (beta chain) was found in a study of CD8 T cells in Susac syndrome. Study-wide context: Treatment status at blood draw for the Susac syndrome patients was therapy-naive, corticosteroids, or intravenous immunoglobulin alone.

On this clonotype: Its specificity is not known.

The authors carried out high-throughput sequencing of TCR beta. They applied it to CD8+ and CD4+ T cells obtained from blood. RNA amounts of about 0.5 to 1 ug underwent reverse transcription with random hexamers. TCRdb reanalysed the immunoSEQ multiplex PCR reads using MiXCR and keeps one entry per CDR3 protein. Among 130,000 or so distinct CDR3 sequences listed, roughly 95% were seen once. Study-level findings and limits: The CD4+ T cell repertoires from Susac syndrome exhibited no clonal expansion.

Specimen: CD4+ T cells from PBMCs. This TCR was recovered from a human donor with Susac syndrome.

The DNA of the CDR3 is TGTGCCATCAGTGAGGCGACAGGCGACAATGAGCAGTTCTTC. This translates into CAISEATGDNEQFF. This chain uses TRBV10-3 with TRBJ2-1; possibly TRBD1 for D (6 bases). V was shortened by 2 bases and J by 5 bases, with 10 bases between the two germline ends. The CDR3 loop spans 14 amino acids. CDR1 is ENHRY and CDR2 is SYGVKD in the germline V gene.